What follows is one T cell receptor (beta chain) and its context. V was clipped by 1 base and J by 5 bases, with 10 bases between them. The CDR3 contains 14 residues. Germline assignment: CDR1 SGHRS and CDR2 YFSETQ. This record belongs to a study of shared clonotypes between healthy human individuals. TCRdb keeps only in-frame clones here, not all; method: immunoSEQ multiplex PCR. This table holds under 2.5 million clones, 85% to 95% found once. What was sequenced was naive CD4+ T cells from PBMCs. Indicated subset: CD45RA+ positively selected. The receptor was derived from a man between 18 and 29 years old in good health. Some clones in this sample may be carry-over from other donors' samples. The V call is TRBV5-1, the J call TRBJ2-1; D possibly corresponds to TRBD2 (6 bases). In DNA form, the CDR3 reads TGCGCCAGCAGCTTGACTAGCAGGGACAATGAGCAGTTCTTC. Its translation: CASSLTSRDNEQFF.